These 3 T cell receptor beta chains were all obtained from the same sample, sequenced in a study of post-analysis software for immune sequencing data. These receptors' antigens are unknown. Study results and caveats: Five or six TRBV segments were more frequent in patients than controls; TRBV5-6, TRBV5-1 and TRBV20-1 belonged to this group.

Unique molecular identifiers tagged the TCR beta cDNA libraries. TCRdb re-derived calls from the PCR reads in MiXCR, one entry per CDR3 protein. The table lists approximately 570,000 distinct CDR3 sequences, roughly 47% of them singletons, with 1.5% to 2% in the top ten. Sample: blood. Receptors were obtained from a girl aged 10 to 17 with multiple sclerosis.

This clonotype was detected many times. This chain joins TRBV12-3 or TRBV12-4 and TRBJ2-7, with a tentative D call TRBD2 (6 bases). The CDR3 totals 15 residues. Trimming left V 5 bases short and J 0 bases short, with 14 bases between. The CDR3, as DNA: TGTGCCAGCAGTCCGCCGGGACTGAACTCCTACGAGCAGTACTTC. Translated: CASSPPGLNSYEQYF.

This chain uses TRBV12-3 or TRBV12-4 with TRBJ1-2; 8 bases line up with TRBD1. Losses at the gene ends were 6 bases for V and 4 bases for J; bases not matched to a gene: 10. There are 15 residues in the CDR3. The CDR3 here is CASSVQGVKFYGYTF. CDR3 coding DNA: TGTGCCAGCAGCGTACAGGGGGTGAAGTTCTATGGCTACACCTTC.

The CDR3 DNA is TGTGCCAGCTCGCGGCTAGCGGGTCCCGGCGGACGGCGGGAGTACTTC. Its translation is CASSRLAGPGGRREYF. J is TRBJ2-5 and V is TRBV12-3 or TRBV12-4, with 8 nucleotides matching TRBD2. Unmatched junction bases numbered 23, after V lost 8 bases and J lost 12 bases. The CDR3 has 16 residues.